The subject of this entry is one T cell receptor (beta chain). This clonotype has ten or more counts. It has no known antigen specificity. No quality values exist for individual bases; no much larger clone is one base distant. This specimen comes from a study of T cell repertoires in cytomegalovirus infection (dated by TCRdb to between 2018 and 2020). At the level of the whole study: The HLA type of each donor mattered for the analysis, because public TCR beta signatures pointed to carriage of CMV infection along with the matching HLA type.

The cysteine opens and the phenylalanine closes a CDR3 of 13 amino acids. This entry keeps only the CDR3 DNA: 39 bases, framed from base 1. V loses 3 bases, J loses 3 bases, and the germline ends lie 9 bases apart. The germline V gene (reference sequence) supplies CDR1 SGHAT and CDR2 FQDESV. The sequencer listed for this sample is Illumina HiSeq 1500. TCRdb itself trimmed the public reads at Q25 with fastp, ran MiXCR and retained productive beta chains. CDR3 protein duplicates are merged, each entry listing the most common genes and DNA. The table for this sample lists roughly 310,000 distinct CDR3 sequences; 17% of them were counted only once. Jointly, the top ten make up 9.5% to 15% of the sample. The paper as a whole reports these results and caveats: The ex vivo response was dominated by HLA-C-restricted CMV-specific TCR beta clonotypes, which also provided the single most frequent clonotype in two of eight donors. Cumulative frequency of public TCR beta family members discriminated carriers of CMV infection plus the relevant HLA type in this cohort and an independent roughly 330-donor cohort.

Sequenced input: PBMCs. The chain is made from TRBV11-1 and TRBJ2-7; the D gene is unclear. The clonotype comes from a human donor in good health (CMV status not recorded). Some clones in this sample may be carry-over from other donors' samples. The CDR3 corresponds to CASSFGGFYEQYF. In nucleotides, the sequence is TGTGCCAGCAGCTTTGGTGGGTTCTACGAGCAGTACTTC.